This T cell receptor beta chain stems from a study of T-cell memory formation after mild COVID-19. Study at large: There were largely donor-specific TCR clusters. Study-wide results and limits: CM and EM subsets held most contracting CD4+ clones; EMRA held CD8+ ones.

Trimming shortened V by 5 bases and J by 5 bases, and 20 bases separated the two germline ends. The CDR3 loop spans 15 amino acids. Germline V lookup: CDR1 DFQATT, CDR2 SNEGSKA (reference sequence). TCRdb passed the 5' RACE reads through MiXCR, listing each CDR3 protein once. The data contain 250,000 to 350,000 distinct CDR3 sequences, around 15% of them singletons. Comments on this clonotype: What it binds is not known.

The V and J genes are TRBV20-1 and TRBJ2-3; D may be TRBD1 or TRBD2 (5 bases each). Input material: PBMCs or a T cell subset sorted from them (not recorded which). This TCR was sampled from a man between 18 and 35 years old who had mild COVID-19 (a few samples of this study predate the infection). Cell type and time point are not known. This CDR3 is CSAHTGGALGDTQYF. CDR3 DNA sequence: TGCAGTGCTCACACTGGGGGAGCCCTCGGAGATACGCAGTATTTT.